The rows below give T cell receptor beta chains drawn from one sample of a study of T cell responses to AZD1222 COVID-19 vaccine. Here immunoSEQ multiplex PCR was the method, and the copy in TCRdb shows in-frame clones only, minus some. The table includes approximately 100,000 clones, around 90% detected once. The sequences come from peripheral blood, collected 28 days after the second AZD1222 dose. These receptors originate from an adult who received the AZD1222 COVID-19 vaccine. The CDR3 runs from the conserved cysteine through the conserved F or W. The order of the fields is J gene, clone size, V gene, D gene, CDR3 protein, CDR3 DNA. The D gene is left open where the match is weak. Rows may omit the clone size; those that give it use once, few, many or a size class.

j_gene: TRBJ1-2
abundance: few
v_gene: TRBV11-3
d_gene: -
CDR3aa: CASSLDGKGVGRYSNYGYTF
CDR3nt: TGTGCCAGCAGCTTAGATGGTAAGGGGGTGGGCAGGTACTCTAACTATGGCTACACCTTC

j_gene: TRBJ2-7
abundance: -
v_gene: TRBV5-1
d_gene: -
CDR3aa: CASSVGWTYEQYF
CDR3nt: TGCGCCAGCAGCGTGGGGTGGACCTACGAGCAGTACTTC

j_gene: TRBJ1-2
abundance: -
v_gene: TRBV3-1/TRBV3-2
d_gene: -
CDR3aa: CASSVGGNYGYTF
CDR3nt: TGTGCCAGCAGTGTTGGCGGCAACTATGGCTACACCTTC

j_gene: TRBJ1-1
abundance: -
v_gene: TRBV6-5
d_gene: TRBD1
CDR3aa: CASSYGDSSGAFF
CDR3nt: TGTGCCAGCAGTTACGGGGACAGTTCCGGGGCTTTCTTT

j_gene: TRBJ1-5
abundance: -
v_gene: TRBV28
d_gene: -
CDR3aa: CASSFPYQPQHF
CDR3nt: TGTGCCAGCAGTTTTCCGTATCAGCCCCAGCATTTT

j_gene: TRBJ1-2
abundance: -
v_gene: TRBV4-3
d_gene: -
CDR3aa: CASSQGPGSWDPIYGYTF
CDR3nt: TGCGCCAGCAGCCAAGGCCCGGGCAGTTGGGACCCCATTTATGGCTACACCTTC

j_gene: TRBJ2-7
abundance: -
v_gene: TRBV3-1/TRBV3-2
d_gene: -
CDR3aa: CASSQDYLSYEQYF
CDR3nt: TGTGCCAGCAGCCAAGATTATCTATCCTACGAGCAGTACTTC

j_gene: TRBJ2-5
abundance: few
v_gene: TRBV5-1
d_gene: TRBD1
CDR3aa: CASSWTGGEETQYF
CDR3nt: TGCGCCAGCAGCTGGACAGGGGGTGAAGAGACCCAGTACTTC

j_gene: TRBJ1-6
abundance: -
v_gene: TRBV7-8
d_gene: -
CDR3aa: CASSFQGGPNSPLHF
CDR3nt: TGTGCCAGCAGCTTTCAAGGGGGGCCCAATTCACCCCTCCACTTT

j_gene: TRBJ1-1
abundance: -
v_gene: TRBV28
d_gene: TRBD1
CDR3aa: CASRLSRNRGPEAFF
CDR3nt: TGTGCCAGCAGACTCTCTCGAAACAGGGGGCCTGAAGCTTTCTTT

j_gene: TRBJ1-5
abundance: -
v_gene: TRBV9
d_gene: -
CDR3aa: CASSVRGEGQPQHF
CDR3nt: TGTGCCAGCAGCGTAAGGGGGGAAGGTCAGCCCCAGCATTTT

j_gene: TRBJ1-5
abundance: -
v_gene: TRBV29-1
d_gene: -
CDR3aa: CSVAGSRNQPQHF
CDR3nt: TGCAGCGTGGCCGGGTCCAGAAATCAGCCCCAGCATTTT

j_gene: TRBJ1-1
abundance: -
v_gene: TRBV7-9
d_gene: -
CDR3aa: CASSLLAPDKAFF
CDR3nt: TGTGCCAGCAGCTTATTAGCCCCAGATAAAGCTTTCTTT

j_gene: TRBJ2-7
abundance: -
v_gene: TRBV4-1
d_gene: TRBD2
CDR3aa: CASTLRPSGGAEQYF
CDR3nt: TGCGCCAGCACCCTGCGTCCTTCCGGGGGGGCCGAGCAGTACTTC

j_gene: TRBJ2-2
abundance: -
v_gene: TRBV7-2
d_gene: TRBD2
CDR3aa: CASSSQAGGLDGELFF
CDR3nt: TGTGCCAGCAGCTCCCAAGCGGGGGGGCTAGACGGGGAGCTGTTTTTT

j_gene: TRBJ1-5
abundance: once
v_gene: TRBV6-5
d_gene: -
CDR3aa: CASSYTQGSRPQHF
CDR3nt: TGTGCCAGCAGTTACACGCAGGGATCCCGGCCCCAGCATTTT

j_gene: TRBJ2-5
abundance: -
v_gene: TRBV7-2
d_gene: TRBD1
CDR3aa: CASSPGFGTGGQETQYF
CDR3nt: TGTGCCAGCAGCCCCGGCTTCGGGACAGGAGGTCAAGAGACCCAGTACTTC

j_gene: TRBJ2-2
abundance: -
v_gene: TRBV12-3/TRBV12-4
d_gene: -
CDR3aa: CASSGGELFF
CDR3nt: TGTGCCAGCAGTGGCGGGGAGCTGTTTTTT

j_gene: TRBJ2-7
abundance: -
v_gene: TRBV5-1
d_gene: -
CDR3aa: CASSLSPDQGGSYEQYF
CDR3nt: TGCGCCAGCAGCTTGAGCCCGGATCAGGGGGGCTCCTACGAGCAGTACTTC

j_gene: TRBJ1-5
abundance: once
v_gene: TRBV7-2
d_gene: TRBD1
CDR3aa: CASSPDRGLGNQPQHF
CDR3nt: TGTGCCAGCAGCCCAGACAGGGGGCTAGGAAATCAGCCCCAGCATTTT

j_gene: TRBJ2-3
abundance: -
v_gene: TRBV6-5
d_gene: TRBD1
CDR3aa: CASSYTGTGKTDTQYF
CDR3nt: TGTGCCAGCAGTTACACCGGGACAGGGAAAACAGATACGCAGTATTTT

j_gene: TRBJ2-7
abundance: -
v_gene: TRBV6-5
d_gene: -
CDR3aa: CASKQGAYEQYF
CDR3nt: TGTGCCAGCAAGCAGGGAGCCTACGAGCAGTACTTC